Each of the 16 T cell receptor beta chains below was sequenced from the same sample in a study of radiotherapy plus CTLA-4 blockade in lung cancer. The assay was immunoSEQ multiplex PCR, and TCRdb's table has in-frame clones only and misses some. The sample lists more than 40,000 clones, more than 70% occurring once. The sequences come from peripheral blood, collected from a patient treated with radiotherapy plus ipilimumab. The source is a human donor with non-small cell lung cancer who had stable disease on radiotherapy plus ipilimumab.

A single count supports this clone. The chain carries TRBV5-6 and TRBJ1-2, with 12 positions matching TRBD1. This CDR3 contains 16 residues. V was pared by 4 bases and J by 2 bases, with 6 bases of the junction left unmatched. Looked up from germline, CDR1 is SGHDT and CDR2 is YYEEEE. CDR3 sequence reads: CASSPGTGGRNYGYTF. CDR3 DNA sequence: TGTGCCAGCAGCCCAGGGACAGGGGGCCGCAACTATGGCTACACCTTC. The variable domain in full, with the rest retrieved from reference TRBV5-6 and TRBJ1-2, is DAGVTQSPTHLIKTRGQQVTLRCSPKSGHDTVSWYQQALGQGPQFIFQYYEEEERQRGNFPDRFSGHQFPNYSSELNVNALLLGDSALYLCASSPGTGGRNYGYTFGSGTRLTVV.

In this sample, this clone turned up once. This chain connects TRBV21-1 to TRBJ1-5. TRBV21-1 represents a pseudogene. This CDR3 is built from 14 residues. The DNA for the CDR3 is TGTGCCAGCAGCAAAACGGGGAATGGGCAGCCCCAGCATTTT. It translates to CASSKTGNGQPQHF.

This chain uses TRBV6-5 with TRBJ1-1; D is unclear. Trimming removed 0 bases from V and 4 bases from J, with 12 bases in between. The germline CDR1 and CDR2 sequences are MNHEY and SVGAGI. The CDR3 covers 15 residues. In DNA, the CDR3 is TGTGCCAGCAGTTACTCGATAGGGAAGGCCACTGAAGCTTTCTTT. Its translation is CASSYSIGKATEAFF.

V usage is TRBV10-1 and J usage is TRBJ1-1; tentative D call: TRBD1 (6 bases). V lost 6 bases to trimming and J lost 3 bases, with 11 bases between them. Germline assignment: CDR1 WNHNN and CDR2 SYGVQD (reference sequence). CDR3 length: 13 amino acids. DNA of the CDR3: TGCGCCAGCAGGCAGGGGAGGGACACTGAAGCTTTCTTT. Protein sequence: CASRQGRDTEAFF.

This clone showed up just once. The chain couples TRBV21-1 to TRBJ1-5; no check of the table's D call, TRBD1, against the DNA was made. TRBV21-1 is flagged as a pseudogene. There are 14 residues in the CDR3. In DNA, the CDR3 is TGTGCCAGCAGCCCCCAGGGAAGTGAGCAGCCCCAGCATTTT. Amino acid sequence: CASSPQGSEQPQHF.

The genes are TRBV19 and TRBJ1-3, with TRBD1 matching 10 bases. Germline values: CDR1 LNHDA, CDR2 SQIVND (reference sequence). Unmatched junction bases numbered 8, after V lost 6 bases and J lost 0 bases. This CDR3 is built from 17 residues. CDR3 nucleotide sequence: TGTGCCAGTAGGCGAGGGACAGGGGAGAGCTCTGGAAACACCATATATTTT. It specifies CASRRGTGESSGNTIYF.

This clone was seen just once. The chain couples TRBV18 to TRBJ2-3, with D hard to call. This CDR3 region has 16 residues. Per germline, CDR1 KGHSH and CDR2 LQKENI. V gave up 3 bases and J gave up 1 base, with 14 bases separating them. CDR3 sequence: CASSPPRRAGTDTQYF. CDR3 coding DNA: TGTGCCAGCTCACCGCCAAGAAGGGCGGGCACAGATACGCAGTATTTT.

The chain joins TRBV6-1 to TRBJ1-6; the D gene is possibly TRBD1 (6 bases). The V end was cut by 6 bases, the J end by 10 bases, with 16 bases between. This CDR3 is built from 14 residues. CDR1 and CDR2 from the germline V gene are MNHNS and SASEGT. The CDR3 loop reads CASRKQGRGSPLHF. The CDR3 region has the DNA TGTGCCAGCAGAAAACAGGGTCGTGGATCACCCCTCCACTTT.

This chain uses TRBV7-7 with TRBJ2-7; D is possibly TRBD2 (5 bases). V lost 5 bases and J 2 bases, leaving 19 bases between the germline ends. CDR3 size: 16 residues. Germline CDR1 is SSHAT and CDR2 is FNYEAQ (reference sequence). The CDR3 bases are TGTGCCAGCAGCCTGGGGAGAGGGCGGCCCCCCTACGAGCAGTACGTC. Protein product: CASSLGRGRPPYEQYV.

This chain uses TRBV27 with TRBJ2-7, with a tentative D call TRBD2 (7 bases). The CDR3 is made up of 14 amino acids. With 6 bases removed from V and 5 bases from J, the gap between germline ends came to 17 bases. From germline, CDR1 is MNHEY and CDR2 SMNVEV (reference sequence). The CDR3 nucleotides are TGTGCCAGCAGCAACCGGGGGGCAGCGGACGAGCAGTACGTC. Its translation: CASSNRGAADEQYV.

This chain uses TRBV25-1 with TRBJ1-1; 11 positions agree with TRBD1. This CDR3 region has 17 residues. With V trimmed by 4 bases and J by 4 bases, 11 bases remained unmatched. Germline V gene data show CDR1 as MGHDK and CDR2 as SYGVNS. CDR3 in DNA: TGTGCCAGCAGTGGTAACCGGGACAGGGGGTTGAGCACTGAAGCTTTCTTT. Translating gives CASSGNRDRGLSTEAFF. Combining the CDR3 with reference TRBV25-1 and TRBJ1-1 gives the whole variable domain EADIYQTPRYLVIGTGKKITLECSQTMGHDKMYWYQQDPGMELHLIHYSYGVNSTEKGDLSSESTVSRIRTEHFPLTLESARPSHTSQYLCASSGNRDRGLSTEAFFGQGTRLTVV.

The chain joins TRBV19 to TRBJ2-7, with D perhaps assigned TRBD1 or TRBD2 (5 bases each). Per the germline V gene, CDR1 is LNHDA and CDR2 is SQIVND (reference sequence). With 9 bases removed from V and 0 bases from J, the gap between germline ends came to 15 bases. The length of the CDR3 is 14 residues. The CDR3 is CARPQGESSYEQYF. The CDR3 DNA is TGTGCCAGGCCTCAGGGAGAAAGCTCCTACGAGCAGTACTTC.

The rearrangement uses TRBV28 and TRBJ2-7; 7 bases are a match to TRBD1. This CDR3 contains 13 residues. V lost 6 bases, J lost 9 bases, and 11 bases stayed unmatched. CDR1 and CDR2 (germline): MDHEN, SYDVKM. DNA of the CDR3: TGTGCCAGCAGGGATACAGGGGAAAGCGGGCAGTACGTC. This sequence encodes CASRDTGESGQYV.

The chain uses TRBV19 and TRBJ1-2; TRBD1 matches at 8 bases. V gave up 5 bases and J gave up 2 bases; unmatched junction bases: 4. Looked up from germline, CDR1 is LNHDA and CDR2 is SQIVND (reference sequence). The CDR3 runs 14 residues. The CDR3 sequence: CASSAHRGNYGYTF. As DNA, the CDR3 is TGTGCCAGTAGTGCGCACAGGGGGAACTATGGCTACACCTTC.

As regards this clone: Other DNA sequences from this sample encode an identical CDR3 as well. The J gene is TRBJ2-5, the V gene TRBV19, with D possibly TRBD1 on 6 matching bases. Trimming removed 5 bases from V and 1 base from J, with 17 bases in between. The CDR3 totals 16 residues. Germline CDR1 is LNHDA and CDR2 is SQIVND (reference sequence). The DNA of the CDR3 is TGTGCCAGTAGTTTAAGGGGTGGACAGCTCCAAGAGACCCAGTACTTC. This gives the protein CASSLRGGQLQETQYF.

Details on this clone: This may be a read error: a much more frequent sequence differs by one nucleotide. The gene calls are TRBV18 and TRBJ1-2; 9 bases align to TRBD1. Germline CDR1 and CDR2: KGHSH and LQKENI. Germline trimming cut 1 base from V and 1 base from J; bases unmatched to any gene: 1. The CDR3 totals 15 residues. In nucleotides, the CDR3 is TGTGCCAGCTCACCACTGGGACAGGGTAACTATGGCTACACCTTC. This gives the protein CASSPLGQGNYGYTF.